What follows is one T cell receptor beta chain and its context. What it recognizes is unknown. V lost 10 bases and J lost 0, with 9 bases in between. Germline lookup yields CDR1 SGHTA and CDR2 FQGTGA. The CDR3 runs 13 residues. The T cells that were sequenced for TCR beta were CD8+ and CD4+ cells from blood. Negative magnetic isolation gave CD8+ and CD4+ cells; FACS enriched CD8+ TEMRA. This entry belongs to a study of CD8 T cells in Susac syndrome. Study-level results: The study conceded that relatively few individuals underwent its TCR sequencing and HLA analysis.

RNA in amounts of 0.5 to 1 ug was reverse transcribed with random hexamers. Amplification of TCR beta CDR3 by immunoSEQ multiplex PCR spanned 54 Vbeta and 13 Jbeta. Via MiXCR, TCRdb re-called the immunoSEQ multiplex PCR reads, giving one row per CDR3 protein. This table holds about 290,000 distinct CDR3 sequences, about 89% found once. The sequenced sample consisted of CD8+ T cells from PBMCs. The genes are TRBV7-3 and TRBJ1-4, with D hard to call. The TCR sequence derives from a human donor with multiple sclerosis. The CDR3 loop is CAIHPPTNEKLFF. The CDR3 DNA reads TGTGCCATACACCCTCCAACTAATGAAAAACTGTTTTTT.